The present T cell receptor (beta chain) was sequenced within a study of shared clonotypes between healthy human individuals. Whole-study results and caveats: In a few donors, around 4.8% of naive CD4 clonotypes appeared in common.

Trimming at V came to 5 bases and at J to 4 bases, leaving 7 bases not matched to a gene. In germline, CDR1 is SGHAT, CDR2 FQNNGV. This CDR3 is built from 15 residues. This clone is a singleton in its sample. Its antigen is undetermined. Produced via immunoSEQ multiplex PCR; TCRdb's table is partial and in-frame only. The sample records around 2,000,000 clones, roughly 95% being singletons. This TCR came from a man aged 18 to 29 in good health. The V gene is TRBV11-2, the J gene TRBJ2-1; 8 bases align to TRBD2. Material for sequencing was naive CD4+ T cells sorted from blood. Subset in this sample: CD45RA+ positively selected. CDR3 amino acids: CASSRTSGVYNEQFF. CDR3 coding DNA: TGTGCCAGCAGCCGTACTAGCGGAGTTTACAATGAGCAGTTCTTC.